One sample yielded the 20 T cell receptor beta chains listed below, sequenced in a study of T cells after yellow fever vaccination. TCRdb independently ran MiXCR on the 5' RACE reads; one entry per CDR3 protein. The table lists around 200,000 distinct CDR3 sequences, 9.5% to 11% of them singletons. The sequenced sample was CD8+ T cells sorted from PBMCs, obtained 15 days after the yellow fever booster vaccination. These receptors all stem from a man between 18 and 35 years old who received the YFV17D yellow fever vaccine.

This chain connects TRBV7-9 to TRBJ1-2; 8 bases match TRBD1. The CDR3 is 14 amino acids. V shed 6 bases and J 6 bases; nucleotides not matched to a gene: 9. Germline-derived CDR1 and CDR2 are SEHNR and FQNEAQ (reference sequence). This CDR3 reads CASSWVQGANGYTF. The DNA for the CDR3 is TGTGCCAGCAGTTGGGTCCAGGGGGCGAATGGCTACACCTTC.

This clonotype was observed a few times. In DNA form, the CDR3 reads TGTGCCAGCAGCGGATTCCGGGACAGGGGGAGAGAGACCCAGTACTTC. Encoded protein: CASSGFRDRGRETQYF. The chain combines TRBV5-6 with TRBJ2-5, with TRBD1 matching 11 bases. Losses at the gene ends were 4 bases for V and 4 bases for J; bases not matched to a gene: 9. The V gene's germline CDR1 is SGHDT and CDR2 YYEEEE. The CDR3 extends over 16 amino acids. The variable domain in full, with the rest retrieved from reference TRBV5-6 and TRBJ2-5, is DAGVTQSPTHLIKTRGQQVTLRCSPKSGHDTVSWYQQALGQGPQFIFQYYEEEERQRGNFPDRFSGHQFPNYSSELNVNALLLGDSALYLCASSGFRDRGRETQYFGPGTRLLVL.

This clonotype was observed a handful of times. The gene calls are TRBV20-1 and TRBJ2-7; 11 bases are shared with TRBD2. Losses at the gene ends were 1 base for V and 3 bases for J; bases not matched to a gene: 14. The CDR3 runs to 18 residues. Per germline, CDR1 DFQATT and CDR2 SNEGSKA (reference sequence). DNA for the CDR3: TGCAGTGCTAGAGCTGGAACTAGCGGGGGTCAATTGGTCTACGAGCAGTACTTC. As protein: CSARAGTSGGQLVYEQYF.

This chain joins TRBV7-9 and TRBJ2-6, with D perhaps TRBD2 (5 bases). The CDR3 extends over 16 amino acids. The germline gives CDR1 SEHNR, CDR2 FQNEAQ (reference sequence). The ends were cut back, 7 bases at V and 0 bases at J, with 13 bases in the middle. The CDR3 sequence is CASTPDGVSGANVLTF. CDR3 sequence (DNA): TGTGCCAGCACCCCGGACGGGGTCTCTGGGGCCAACGTCCTGACTTTC.

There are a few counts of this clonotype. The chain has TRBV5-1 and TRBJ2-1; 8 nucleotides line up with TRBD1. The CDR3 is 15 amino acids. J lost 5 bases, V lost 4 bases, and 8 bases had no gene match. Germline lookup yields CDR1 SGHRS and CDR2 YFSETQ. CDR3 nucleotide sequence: TGCGCCAGCAGCCCCGGGACAGGTGGCAACAATGAGCAGTTCTTC. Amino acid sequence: CASSPGTGGNNEQFF.

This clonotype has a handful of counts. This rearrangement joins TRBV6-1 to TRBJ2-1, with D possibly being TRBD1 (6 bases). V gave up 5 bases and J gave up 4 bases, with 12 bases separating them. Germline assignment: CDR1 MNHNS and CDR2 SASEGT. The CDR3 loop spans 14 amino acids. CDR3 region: CASSPGTFYNEQFF. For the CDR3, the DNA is TGTGCCAGCAGTCCCGGGACATTTTACAATGAGCAGTTCTTC.

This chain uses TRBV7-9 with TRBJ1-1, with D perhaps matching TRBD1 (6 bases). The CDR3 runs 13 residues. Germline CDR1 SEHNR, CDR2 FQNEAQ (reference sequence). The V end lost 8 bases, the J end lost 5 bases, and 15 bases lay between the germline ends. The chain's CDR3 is CASEIGGVTEAFF. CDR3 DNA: TGTGCCAGCGAAATAGGGGGGGTTACTGAAGCTTTCTTT.

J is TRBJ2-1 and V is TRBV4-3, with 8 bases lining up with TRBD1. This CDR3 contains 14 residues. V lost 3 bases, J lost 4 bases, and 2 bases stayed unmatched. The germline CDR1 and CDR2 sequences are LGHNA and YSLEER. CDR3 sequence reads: CASSQRQGYNEQFF. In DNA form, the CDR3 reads TGCGCCAGCAGCCAGAGACAGGGGTACAATGAGCAGTTCTTC.

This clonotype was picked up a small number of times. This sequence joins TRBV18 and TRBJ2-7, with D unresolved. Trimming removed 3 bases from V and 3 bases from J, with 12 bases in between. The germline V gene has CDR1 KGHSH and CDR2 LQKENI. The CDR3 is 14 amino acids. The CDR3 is CASSPSLGYYEQYF. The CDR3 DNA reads TGTGCCAGCTCACCCTCCTTGGGGTACTACGAGCAGTACTTC.

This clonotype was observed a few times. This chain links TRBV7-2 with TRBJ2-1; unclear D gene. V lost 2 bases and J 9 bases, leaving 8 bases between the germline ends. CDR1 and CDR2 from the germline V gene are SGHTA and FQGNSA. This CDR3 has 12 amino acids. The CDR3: CASSLTSPEQFF. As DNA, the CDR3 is TGTGCCAGCAGCTTAACCTCCCCTGAGCAGTTCTTC.

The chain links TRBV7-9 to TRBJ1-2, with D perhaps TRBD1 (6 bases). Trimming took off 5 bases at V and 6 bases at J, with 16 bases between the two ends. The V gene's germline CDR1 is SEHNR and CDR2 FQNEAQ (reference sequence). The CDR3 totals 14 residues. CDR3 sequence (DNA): TGTGCCAGCAGCCCAACGACGGGGGCGGATGGCTACACCTTC. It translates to CASSPTTGADGYTF. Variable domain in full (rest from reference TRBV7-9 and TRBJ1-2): DTGVSQNPRHKITKRGQNVTFRCDPISEHNRLYWYRQTLGQGPEFLTYFQNEAQLEKSRLLSDRFSAERPKGSFSTLEIQRTEQGDSAMYLCASSPTTGADGYTFGSGTRLTVV.

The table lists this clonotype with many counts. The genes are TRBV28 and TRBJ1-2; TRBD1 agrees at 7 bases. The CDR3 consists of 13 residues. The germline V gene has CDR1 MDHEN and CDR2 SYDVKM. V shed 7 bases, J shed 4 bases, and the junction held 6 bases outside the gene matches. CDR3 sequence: CASTPTGTYGYTF. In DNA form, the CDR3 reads TGTGCCAGCACTCCGACAGGGACCTATGGCTACACCTTC.

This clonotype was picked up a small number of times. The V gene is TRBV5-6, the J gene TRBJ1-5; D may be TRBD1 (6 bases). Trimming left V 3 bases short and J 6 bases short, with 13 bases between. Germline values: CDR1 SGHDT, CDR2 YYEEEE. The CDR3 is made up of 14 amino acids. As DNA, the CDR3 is TGTGCCAGCAGCTCCGCAGGGGATCGTCAGCCCCAGCATTTT. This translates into CASSSAGDRQPQHF.

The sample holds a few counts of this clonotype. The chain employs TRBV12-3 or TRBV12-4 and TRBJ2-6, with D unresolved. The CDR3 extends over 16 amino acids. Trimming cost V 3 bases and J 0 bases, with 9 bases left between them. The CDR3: CASSFERISGANVLTF. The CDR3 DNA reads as TGTGCCAGCAGTTTCGAACGGATCTCTGGGGCCAACGTCCTGACTTTC.

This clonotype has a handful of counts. This CDR3 is CASSLSDGELFF. The CDR3 DNA reads as TGTGCCAGCAGTTTATCGGACGGGGAGCTGTTTTTT. The chain uses TRBV27 and TRBJ2-2; no reliable D call. The CDR3 sequence is 12 residues long. Germline V gene lookup returns CDR1 MNHEY and CDR2 SMNVEV (reference sequence). Trimming pared 0 bases from V and 7 bases from J, leaving 3 bases between.

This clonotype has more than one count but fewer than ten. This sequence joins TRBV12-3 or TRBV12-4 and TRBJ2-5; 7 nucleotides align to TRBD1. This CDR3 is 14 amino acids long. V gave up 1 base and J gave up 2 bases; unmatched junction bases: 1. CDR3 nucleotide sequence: TGTGCCAGCAGTTTAGACAGGGGACAAGAGACCCAGTACTTC. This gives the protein CASSLDRGQETQYF.

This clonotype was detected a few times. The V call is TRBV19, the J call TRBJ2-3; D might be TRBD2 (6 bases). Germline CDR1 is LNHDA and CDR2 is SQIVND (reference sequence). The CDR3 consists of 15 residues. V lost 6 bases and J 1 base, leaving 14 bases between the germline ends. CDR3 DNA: TGTGCCAGTAGCCGGGGACTCCTTGGCACAGATACGCAGTATTTT. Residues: CASSRGLLGTDTQYF.

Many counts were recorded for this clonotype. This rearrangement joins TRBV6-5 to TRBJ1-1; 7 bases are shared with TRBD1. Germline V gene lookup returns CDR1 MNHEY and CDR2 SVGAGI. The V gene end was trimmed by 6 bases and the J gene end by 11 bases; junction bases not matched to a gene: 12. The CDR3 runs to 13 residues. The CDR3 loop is CASSQGGSSQAFF. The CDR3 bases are TGTGCCAGCAGCCAAGGGGGCTCTTCGCAGGCTTTCTTT.

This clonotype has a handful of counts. CDR3 nucleotide sequence: TGCGCCAGCAGCCGCTCCTCGGACAGGGCCCTTTTGTATGAGCAGTTCTTC. Its translation is CASSRSSDRALLYEQFF. The genes are TRBV4-3 and TRBJ2-1; 8 positions agree with TRBD1. V dropped 4 bases and J dropped 8; count of bases not matched to a gene: 16. Germline V gene data show CDR1 as LGHNA and CDR2 as YSLEER. The CDR3 length is 17 residues.

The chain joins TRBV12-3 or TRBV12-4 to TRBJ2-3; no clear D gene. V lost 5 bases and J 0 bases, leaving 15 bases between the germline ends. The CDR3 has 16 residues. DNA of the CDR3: TGTGCCAGCAGTGCCTACAAGGGATCTAGCACAGATACGCAGTATTTT. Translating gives CASSAYKGSSTDTQYF.